The 8 T cell receptor beta chains below all came from one sample that was sequenced in a study of T-cell reconstitution after alpha-beta-depleted transplantation in children. Construction of the TCRbeta library involved unique molecular identifiers. TCRdb recomputed calls from the PCR reads with MiXCR, one row per CDR3 protein. The data hold 230,000 or so distinct CDR3 sequences, with 9.7% observed a single time. The sequences come from PBMCs from the stem cell graft donor, collected from the stem cell graft. Every receptor here comes from a human donor who donated a stem cell graft to a child with SCID.

Concerning this clonotype itself: One end of the junction varies from germline; a read error may be responsible. This chain connects TRBV20-1 to TRBJ2-1; 10 nucleotides agree with TRBD2. Germline V CDR1 and CDR2: DFQATT, SNEGSKA (reference sequence). The CDR3 consists of 17 residues. The CDR3 DNA sequence: TGCAGTGCTAGGATGCTAGCGGGGGCCAGAGGGTACAAGGAGCAGTTCTTC. Its protein product is CSARMLAGARGYKEQFF.

This clonotype was seen repeatedly, ten times or more. The chain is built from TRBV9 and TRBJ2-1; TRBD2 aligns across 13 bases. The CDR3 loop spans 16 amino acids. V shed 5 bases and J 4 bases; nucleotides not matched to a gene: 6. Germline V lookup: CDR1 SGDLS, CDR2 YYNGEE. CDR3: CASSSLGLAGYNEQFF. The DNA for the CDR3 is TGTGCCAGCAGTTCCCTGGGACTAGCGGGGTACAATGAGCAGTTCTTC.

This clonotype was recorded at least ten times. The chain is built from TRBV28 and TRBJ1-1, with D perhaps matching TRBD1 (6 bases). CDR3 length: 17 amino acids. V lost 3 bases and J lost 2, with 19 bases in between. Germline loops: CDR1 MDHEN, CDR2 SYDVKM. The CDR3 here is CASSFTGGPRVNTEAFF. As DNA, the CDR3 is TGTGCCAGCAGTTTTACCGGGGGCCCAAGGGTTAACACTGAAGCTTTCTTT.

Concerning this clonotype: It is likely a read error, because the conserved phenylalanine at the end of the CDR3 is missing. It is unclear where the CDR3 begins or ends on the DNA, so no DNA is shown, and the CDR3 is as TCRdb lists it. The chain recombines TRBV11-1 with TRBJ2-7; TRBD1, as called in the table, went unchecked against the DNA. Germline assignment: CDR1 SGHAT and CDR2 FQDESV (reference sequence). The CDR3 sequence runs 15 residues, both termini included. The CDR3 sequence is CASSLVQGGFHELYS.

This clonotype was seen at least ten times. The CDR3 sequence: CASSISGGPDTQYF. CDR3 coding DNA: TGTGCCAGCAGCATCTCGGGGGGGCCAGATACGCAGTATTTT. The V and J genes are TRBV7-9 and TRBJ2-3, with 8 bases lining up with TRBD2. The CDR3 totals 14 residues. The J segment lost 4 bases and the V segment lost 5 bases, leaving 5 bases of the junction unmatched. Germline loops: CDR1 SEHNR, CDR2 FQNEAQ (reference sequence).

This chain joins TRBV29-1 and TRBJ2-3, with D possibly matching TRBD1 (7 bases). Per the germline V gene, CDR1 is SQVTM and CDR2 is ANQGSEA. This CDR3 comprises 14 residues. With 5 bases removed from V and 10 bases from J, the gap between germline ends came to 22 bases. The CDR3 nucleotides are TGCAGCGTTCTGACCCTACTAGCTCAGGGGGCGCAGTATTTT. Amino acids: CSVLTLLAQGAQYF.

This clonotype was picked up many times. V is TRBV7-2 and J is TRBJ2-3; perhaps TRBD1 as D (6 bases). Germline CDR1 reads SGHTA; CDR2 reads FQGNSA. The CDR3 runs to 14 residues. V shed 5 bases and J shed 0 bases, with 9 bases lying between them. The CDR3 sequence is CASSGGFSTDTQYF. In DNA, the CDR3 is TGTGCCAGCAGCGGGGGCTTTAGCACAGATACGCAGTATTTT. Drawing the rest from reference TRBV7-2 and TRBJ2-3, the complete variable domain is GAGVSQSPSNKVTEKGKDVELRCDPISGHTALYWYRQSLGQGLEFLIYFQGNSAPDKSGLPSDRFSAERTGGSVSTLTIQRTQQEDSAVYLCASSGGFSTDTQYFGPGTRLTVL.

This clonotype appeared many times. The chain links TRBV25-1 to TRBJ1-2; unclear D gene. There are 13 residues in the CDR3. Trimming cost V 1 base and J 5 bases, with 8 bases left between them. Germline values: CDR1 MGHDK, CDR2 SYGVNS. The CDR3 loop reads CASSEFPEYGYTF. CDR3 sequence (DNA): TGTGCCAGCAGTGAATTTCCAGAATATGGCTACACCTTC.